This TCR beta chain came from a study of shared clonotypes between healthy human individuals. Study summary: Researchers assigned three CD4 naive, three CD4 memory, two CD8 naive and one CD8 memory plate to each donor. Broader study findings: Across subsets, estimated richness was generally greater for naive than for memory populations.

As regards this clone: Its antigen is unknown.

Approximately 220 ng DNA, 30,000 or so T cell genomes, went into each sorted-subset replicate PCR. Authors' data handling: From ImmunoSEQ came sequences covering only the junction and carrying no quality scores, so filtering differed. Using immunoSEQ multiplex PCR, the repertoire was profiled, and TCRdb retains in-frame clones only, with some absent. The V and J calls and clone size come from that table; D and trimming were worked out from the DNA. The sample includes about 2 million clones, 85% to 95% seen only once; the top ten take 0.13%. This CDR3 spans 14 amino acids. Germline V gives CDR1 SGHTA, CDR2 FQGTGA. The V end was cut by 5 bases, the J end by 3 bases, with 13 bases between.

The chain carries TRBV7-3 and TRBJ1-1; D unclear. The sequenced sample was naive CD4+ T cells sorted from blood. Indicated subset: CD45RA+ positively selected. The TCR comes from a man aged 18 to 30 in good health. This chain's CDR3 is CASSPNPGYTEAFF. In nucleotides, the CDR3 is TGTGCCAGCAGCCCAAACCCAGGATACACTGAAGCTTTCTTT. Full variable domain (outside the CDR3, taken from reference TRBV7-3 and TRBJ1-1): GAGVSQTPSNKVTEKGKYVELRCDPISGHTALYWYRQSLGQGPEFLIYFQGTGAADDSGLPNDRFFAVRPEGSVSTLKIQRTERGDSAVYLCASSPNPGYTEAFFGQGTRLTVV.